The rows below give T cell receptor beta chains drawn from one sample of a study of blood T cell repertoires in COVID-19. Assay: immunoSEQ multiplex PCR; the TCRdb copy retains only in-frame clones and omits some. The data hold 150,000 to 200,000 clones, with over 60% observed a single time. Source material: peripheral blood. Receptor source: a woman in her seventies with acute or convalescent COVID-19. CDR3s include the opening cysteine and the closing phenylalanine or tryptophan. The order of the fields is V gene, D gene, clone size, J gene, CDR3 DNA, CDR3 protein. A D gene is named only where the DNA matches it firmly. The size of a clone is reported for some rows only, either as once, few or many, or as a class for expanded clones.

v_gene: TRBV2
d_gene: TRBD2
abundance: NA
j_gene: TRBJ2-1
CDR3nt: TGTGCCAGCAGTGAAGCGACGAGACTAGCGGGAAAGGAGCAGTTCTTC
CDR3aa: CASSEATRLAGKEQFF

v_gene: TRBV10-1
d_gene: NA
abundance: few
j_gene: TRBJ2-3
CDR3nt: TGCGCCAGCAGTGAAACTAGAAACACAGATACGCAGTATTTT
CDR3aa: CASSETRNTDTQYF

v_gene: TRBV10-3
d_gene: TRBD1
abundance: NA
j_gene: TRBJ1-3
CDR3nt: TGTGCCATCTCGACAGGGGTTATCGGAAACACCATATATTTT
CDR3aa: CAISTGVIGNTIYF

v_gene: TRBV5-6
d_gene: TRBD1
abundance: NA
j_gene: TRBJ1-2
CDR3nt: TGTGCCAGCAGCACTGGACAGGGGAGCGGCTACACCTTC
CDR3aa: CASSTGQGSGYTF

v_gene: TRBV15
d_gene: NA
abundance: NA
j_gene: TRBJ1-2
CDR3nt: TGTGCCACCAGCAGAGATCTGCAGGGCGGGGGTGGCTACACCTTC
CDR3aa: CATSRDLQGGGGYTF

v_gene: TRBV10-1
d_gene: NA
abundance: NA
j_gene: TRBJ1-1
CDR3nt: TGCGCCAGCAGTGAAGGCGACAGCCTTGAAGCTTTCTTT
CDR3aa: CASSEGDSLEAFF

v_gene: TRBV2
d_gene: TRBD2
abundance: NA
j_gene: TRBJ2-7
CDR3nt: TGTGCCAGCAGTGAGGGTGGGAGGGTCTACGAGCAGTACTTC
CDR3aa: CASSEGGRVYEQYF

v_gene: TRBV20-1
d_gene: NA
abundance: NA
j_gene: TRBJ2-3
CDR3nt: TGCAGTGCTAGTTGGGAGTGGAGCGAAGCAGATACGCAGTATTTT
CDR3aa: CSASWEWSEADTQYF

v_gene: TRBV28
d_gene: TRBD1
abundance: NA
j_gene: TRBJ1-5
CDR3nt: TGTGCCAGCAGTTTAATAACAGGGGATCAGCCCCAGCATTTT
CDR3aa: CASSLITGDQPQHF

v_gene: TRBV27
d_gene: TRBD1
abundance: once
j_gene: TRBJ1-6
CDR3nt: TGTGCCAGCAGTTTGGCTAACAGGGGGATAACTAGTTCACCCCTCCACTTT
CDR3aa: CASSLANRGITSSPLHF

v_gene: TRBV7-3
d_gene: NA
abundance: medium-sized
j_gene: TRBJ1-1
CDR3nt: TGTGCCAGCAGCCTATTAGGGGTGGGGACTGAAGCTTTCTTT
CDR3aa: CASSLLGVGTEAFF

v_gene: TRBV28
d_gene: TRBD2
abundance: NA
j_gene: TRBJ2-6
CDR3nt: TGTGCCAGCAGTTTATTACTAGCGGGAGCTGGGGCCAACGTCCTGACTTTC
CDR3aa: CASSLLLAGAGANVLTF

v_gene: TRBV9
d_gene: NA
abundance: NA
j_gene: TRBJ1-2
CDR3nt: TGTGCCAGCAGCGTTTCACAGGGCGGTGGCTACACCTTC
CDR3aa: CASSVSQGGGYTF

v_gene: TRBV18
d_gene: NA
abundance: NA
j_gene: TRBJ1-4
CDR3nt: TGTGCCAGCTCATCCTTGAATGAAAAACTGTTTTTT
CDR3aa: CASSSLNEKLFF

v_gene: TRBV5-4
d_gene: NA
abundance: once
j_gene: TRBJ2-3
CDR3nt: TGTGCCAGCAGCTTGGCCAAAATAGCAGATACGCAGTATTTT
CDR3aa: CASSLAKIADTQYF

v_gene: TRBV30
d_gene: TRBD1
abundance: few
j_gene: TRBJ1-6
CDR3nt: TGTGCCTGGAGTCGGACAGGGCCGTCACCCCTCCACTTT
CDR3aa: CAWSRTGPSPLHF

v_gene: TRBV2
d_gene: NA
abundance: few
j_gene: TRBJ2-7
CDR3nt: TGTGCCAGCAGGGAGACTCAACTGTCCGAGCAGTACTTC
CDR3aa: CASRETQLSEQYF

v_gene: TRBV29-1
d_gene: NA
abundance: NA
j_gene: TRBJ2-3
CDR3nt: TGCAGCGTTTGCCCCCAGGATAGCGGCGCCACAGATACGCAGTATTTT
CDR3aa: CSVCPQDSGATDTQYF

v_gene: TRBV10-3
d_gene: TRBD2
abundance: NA
j_gene: TRBJ2-1
CDR3nt: TGTGCCATTGGGACTAGCGGAGACAATGAGCAGTTCTTC
CDR3aa: CAIGTSGDNEQFF